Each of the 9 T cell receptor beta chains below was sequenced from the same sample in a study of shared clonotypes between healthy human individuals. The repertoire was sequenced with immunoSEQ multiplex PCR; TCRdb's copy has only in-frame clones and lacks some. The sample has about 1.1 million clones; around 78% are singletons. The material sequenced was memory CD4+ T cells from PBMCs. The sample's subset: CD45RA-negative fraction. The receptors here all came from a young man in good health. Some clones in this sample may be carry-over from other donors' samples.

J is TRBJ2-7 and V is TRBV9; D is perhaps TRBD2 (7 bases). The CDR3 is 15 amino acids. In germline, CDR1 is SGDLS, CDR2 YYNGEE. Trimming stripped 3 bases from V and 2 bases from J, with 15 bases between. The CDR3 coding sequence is TGTGCCAGCAGCGCCGAAGGAGGGGGGGCCTACGAGCAGTACTTC. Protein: CASSAEGGGAYEQYF.

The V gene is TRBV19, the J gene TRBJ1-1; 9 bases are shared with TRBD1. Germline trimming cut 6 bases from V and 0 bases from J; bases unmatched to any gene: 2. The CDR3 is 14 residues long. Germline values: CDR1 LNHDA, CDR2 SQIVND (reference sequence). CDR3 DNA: TGTGCCAGTAGCAGGACAGGGGTGAACACTGAAGCTTTCTTT. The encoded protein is CASSRTGVNTEAFF.

Here the CDR3 reads CASRPDSLGEQYF. The CDR3 bases are TGTGCCAGTAGACCGGATTCCCTAGGCGAGCAGTACTTC. This chain connects TRBV28 to TRBJ2-7; D is undetermined. This CDR3 spans 13 amino acids. V lost 9 bases to trimming and J lost 6 bases, with 18 bases between them. Germline V gene lookup returns CDR1 MDHEN and CDR2 SYDVKM.

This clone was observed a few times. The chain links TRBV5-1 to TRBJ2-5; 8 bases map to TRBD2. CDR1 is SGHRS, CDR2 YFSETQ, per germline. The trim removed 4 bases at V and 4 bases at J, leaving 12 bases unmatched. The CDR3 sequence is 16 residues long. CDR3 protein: CASSVVSGGPGETQYF. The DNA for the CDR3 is TGCGCCAGCAGCGTGGTCTCGGGAGGGCCTGGAGAGACCCAGTACTTC.

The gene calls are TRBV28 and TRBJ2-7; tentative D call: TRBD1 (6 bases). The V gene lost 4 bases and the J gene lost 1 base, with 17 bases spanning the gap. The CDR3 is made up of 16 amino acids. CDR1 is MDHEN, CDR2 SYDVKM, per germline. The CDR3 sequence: CASSSPGQSFSYEQYF. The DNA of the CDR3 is TGTGCCAGCAGTTCCCCGGGACAAAGCTTTTCCTACGAGCAGTACTTC.

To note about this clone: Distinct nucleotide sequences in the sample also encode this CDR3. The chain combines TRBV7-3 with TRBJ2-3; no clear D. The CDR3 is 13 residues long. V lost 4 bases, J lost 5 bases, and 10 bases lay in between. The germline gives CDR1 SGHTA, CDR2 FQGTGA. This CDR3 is CASSSPAGDTQYF. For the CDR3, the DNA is TGTGCCAGCAGCTCCCCCGCAGGAGATACGCAGTATTTT.

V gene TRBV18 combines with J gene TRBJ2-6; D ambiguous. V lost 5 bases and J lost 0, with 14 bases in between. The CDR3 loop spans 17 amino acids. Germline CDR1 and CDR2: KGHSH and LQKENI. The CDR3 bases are TGTGCCAGCTCATCTAATGCCGGAAACTCTGGGGCCAACGTCCTGACTTTC. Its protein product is CASSSNAGNSGANVLTF.

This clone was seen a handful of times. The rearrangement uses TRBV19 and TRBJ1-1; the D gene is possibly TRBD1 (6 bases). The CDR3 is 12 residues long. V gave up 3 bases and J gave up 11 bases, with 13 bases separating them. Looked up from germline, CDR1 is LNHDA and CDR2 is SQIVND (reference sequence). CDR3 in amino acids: CASSMVPGDAFF. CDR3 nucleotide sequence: TGTGCCAGTAGTATGGTCCCAGGGGACGCTTTCTTT.

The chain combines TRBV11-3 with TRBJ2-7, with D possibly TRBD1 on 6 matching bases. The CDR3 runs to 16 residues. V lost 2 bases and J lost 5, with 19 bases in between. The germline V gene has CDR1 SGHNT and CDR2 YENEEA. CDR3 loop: CASSLIGTGKINEQYF. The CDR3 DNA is TGTGCCAGCAGCTTAATAGGTACAGGGAAAATAAACGAGCAGTACTTC. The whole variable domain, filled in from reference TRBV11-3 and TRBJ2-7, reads EAGVVQSPRYKIIEKKQPVAFWCNPISGHNTLYWYLQNLGQGPELLIRYENEEAVDDSQLPKDRFSAERLKGVDSTLKIQPAELGDSAVYLCASSLIGTGKINEQYFGPGTRLTVT.